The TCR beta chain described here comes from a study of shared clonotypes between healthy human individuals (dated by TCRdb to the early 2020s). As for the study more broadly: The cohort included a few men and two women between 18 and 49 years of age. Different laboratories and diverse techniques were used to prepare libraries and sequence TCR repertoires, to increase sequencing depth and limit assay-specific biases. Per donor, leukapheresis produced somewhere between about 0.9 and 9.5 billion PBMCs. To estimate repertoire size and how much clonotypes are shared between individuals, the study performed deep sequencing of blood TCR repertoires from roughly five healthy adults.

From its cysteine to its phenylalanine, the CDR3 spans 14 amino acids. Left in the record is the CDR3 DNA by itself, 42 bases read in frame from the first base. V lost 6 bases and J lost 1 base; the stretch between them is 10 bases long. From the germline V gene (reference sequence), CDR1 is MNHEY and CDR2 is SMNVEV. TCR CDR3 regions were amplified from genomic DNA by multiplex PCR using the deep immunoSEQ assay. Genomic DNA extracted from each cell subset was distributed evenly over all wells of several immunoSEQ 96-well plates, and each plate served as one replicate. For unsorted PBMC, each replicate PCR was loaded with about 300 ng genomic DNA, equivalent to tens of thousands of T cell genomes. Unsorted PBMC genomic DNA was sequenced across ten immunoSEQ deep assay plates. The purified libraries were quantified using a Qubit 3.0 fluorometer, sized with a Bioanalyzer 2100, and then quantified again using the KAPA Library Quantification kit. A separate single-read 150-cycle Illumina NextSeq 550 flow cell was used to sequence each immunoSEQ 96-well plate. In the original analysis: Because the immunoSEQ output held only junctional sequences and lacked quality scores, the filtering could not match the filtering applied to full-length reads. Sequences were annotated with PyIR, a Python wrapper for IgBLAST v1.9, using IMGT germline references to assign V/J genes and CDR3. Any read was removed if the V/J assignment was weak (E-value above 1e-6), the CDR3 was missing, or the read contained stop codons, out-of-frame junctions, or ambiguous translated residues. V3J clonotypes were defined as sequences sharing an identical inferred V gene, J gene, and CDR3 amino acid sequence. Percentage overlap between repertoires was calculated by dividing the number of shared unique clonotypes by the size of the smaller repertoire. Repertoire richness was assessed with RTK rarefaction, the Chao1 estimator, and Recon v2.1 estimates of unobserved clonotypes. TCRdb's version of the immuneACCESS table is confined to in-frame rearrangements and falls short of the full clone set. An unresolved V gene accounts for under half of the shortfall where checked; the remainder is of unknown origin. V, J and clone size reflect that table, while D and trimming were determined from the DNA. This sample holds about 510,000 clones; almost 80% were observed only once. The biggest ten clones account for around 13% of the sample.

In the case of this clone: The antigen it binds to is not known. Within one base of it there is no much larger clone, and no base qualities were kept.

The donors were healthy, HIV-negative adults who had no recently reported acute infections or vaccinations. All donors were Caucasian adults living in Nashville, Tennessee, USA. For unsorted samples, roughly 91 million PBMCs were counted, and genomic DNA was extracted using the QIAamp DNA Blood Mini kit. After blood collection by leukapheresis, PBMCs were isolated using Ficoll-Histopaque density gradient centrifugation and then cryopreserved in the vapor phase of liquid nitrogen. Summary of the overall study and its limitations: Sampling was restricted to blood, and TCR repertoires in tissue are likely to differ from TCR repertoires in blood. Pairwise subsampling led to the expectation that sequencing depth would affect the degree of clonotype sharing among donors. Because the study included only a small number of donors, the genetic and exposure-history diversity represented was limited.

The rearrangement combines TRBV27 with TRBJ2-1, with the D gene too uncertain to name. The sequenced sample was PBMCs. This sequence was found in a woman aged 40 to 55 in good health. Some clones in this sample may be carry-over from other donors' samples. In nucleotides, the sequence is TGTGCCAGCAGCCCCAGGAGATCCTACAATGAGCAGTTCTTC. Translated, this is CASSPRRSYNEQFF.